The source of this T cell receptor (beta chain) is a study of shared clonotypes between healthy human individuals. Study results and caveats: Larger richness was generally estimated for naive than memory subsets. Among four donors, around 5% of naive CD4 clonotypes were found in common.

This clone was counted ten times or more. Its antigen is unidentified. This CDR3 has 13 amino acids. V gave up 3 bases and J gave up 6 bases, with 9 bases separating them. Per the germline V gene, CDR1 is KGHSH and CDR2 is LQKENI. At deep level, the assay was performed. Each replicate PCR on the sorted subsets used 150 to 200 ng DNA (around 30,000 T cell genomes). Only in-frame clones appear in the TCRdb table, and some are missing; sequencing was by immunoSEQ multiplex PCR. The sample yields approximately 710,000 clones, 90% seen once. The specimen was memory CD8+ T cells from PBMCs. Subset given: CD45RO+ cells pooled with CCR7-negative TemRA cells. This receptor was obtained from a man between 18 and 29 years old in good health. Some clones in this sample may be carry-over from other donors' samples. The chain recombines TRBV18 with TRBJ2-1; no clear D gene. The CDR3 spells CASSPPASNEQFF. The CDR3 nucleotides read TGTGCCAGCTCACCCCCAGCCTCCAATGAGCAGTTCTTC.